This TCR beta chain was observed in a study of identical twins. MiXCR was run by TCRdb on the 5' RACE reads, yielding one entry per CDR3 protein. The sample holds roughly 350,000 distinct CDR3 sequences, over 9% seen once. V lost 1 base and J lost 1, with 2 bases in between. CDR3 length: 13 amino acids. Germline V gives CDR1 KGHDR, CDR2 SFDVKD. This clonotype was seen ten or more times. These sequences were also reported in another study, on yellow fever vaccine responses in identical twins. That report adds: Twins showed a vaccine T cell response that reportedly seemed partly convergent, partly personalized.

Specimen: CD8+ T cells sorted from blood. The chain is built from TRBV24-1 and TRBJ2-3; unclear D gene. This sequence originates from a woman between 18 and 29 years old in good health. In DNA form, the CDR3 reads TGTGCCACCAGTGATTTTGGCACAGATACGCAGTATTTT. This encodes CATSDFGTDTQYF.